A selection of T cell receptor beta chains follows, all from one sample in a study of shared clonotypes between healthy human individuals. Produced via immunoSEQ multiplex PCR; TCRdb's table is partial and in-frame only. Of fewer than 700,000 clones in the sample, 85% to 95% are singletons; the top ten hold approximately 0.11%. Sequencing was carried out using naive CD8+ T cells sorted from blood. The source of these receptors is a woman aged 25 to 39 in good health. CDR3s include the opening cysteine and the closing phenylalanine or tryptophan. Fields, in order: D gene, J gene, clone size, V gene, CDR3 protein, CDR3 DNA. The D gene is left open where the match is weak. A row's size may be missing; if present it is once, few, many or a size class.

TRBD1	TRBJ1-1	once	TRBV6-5	CASSGTGAFEAFF	TGTGCCAGCAGTGGAACAGGGGCCTTTGAAGCTTTCTTT
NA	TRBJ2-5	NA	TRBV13	CASSLEGAGETQYF	TGTGCCAGCAGCTTAGAGGGAGCGGGAGAGACCCAGTACTTC
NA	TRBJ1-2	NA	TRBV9	CASSVAENGYTF	TGTGCCAGCAGCGTAGCTGAGAATGGCTACACCTTC
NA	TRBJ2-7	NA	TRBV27	CASRPGSRYYEQYF	TGTGCCAGCAGGCCCGGGTCCCGATACTACGAGCAGTACTTC
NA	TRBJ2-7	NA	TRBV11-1	CASSHGTYNSYEQYF	TGTGCCAGCAGCCACGGGACTTATAACTCCTACGAGCAGTACTTC
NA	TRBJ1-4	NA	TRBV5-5	CASSLVAATNEKLFF	TGTGCCAGCAGCTTGGTTGCCGCAACTAATGAAAAACTGTTTTTT
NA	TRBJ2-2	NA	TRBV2	CASGQTGELFF	TGTGCCAGCGGACAGACGGGGGAGCTGTTTTTT
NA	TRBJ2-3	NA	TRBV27	CATNLRAVSTDTQYF	TGTGCCACGAACCTTAGGGCAGTTAGCACAGATACGCAGTATTTT
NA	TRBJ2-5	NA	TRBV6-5	CASSYGGQRQETQYF	TGTGCCAGCAGTTATGGCGGGCAGCGCCAAGAGACCCAGTACTTC
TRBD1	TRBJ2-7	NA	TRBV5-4	CASSLRGQGYEQYF	TGTGCCAGCAGCTTGAGGGGACAGGGATACGAGCAGTACTTC
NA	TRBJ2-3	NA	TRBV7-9	CASSSSRGRLSDTQYF	TGTGCCAGCAGCTCAAGCCGGGGCAGGCTATCAGATACGCAGTATTTT
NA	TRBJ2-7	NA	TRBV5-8	CASSRLGLAGYEQYF	TGTGCCAGCAGCCGCCTCGGGCTAGCAGGCTACGAGCAGTACTTC
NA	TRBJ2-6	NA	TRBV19	CASLPRAGANVLTF	TGTGCCAGTCTCCCCCGAGCCGGGGCCAACGTCCTGACTTTC
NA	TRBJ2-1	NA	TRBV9	CASSVDLSSSYNEQFF	TGTGCCAGCAGCGTAGATTTGTCAAGCTCCTACAATGAGCAGTTCTTC
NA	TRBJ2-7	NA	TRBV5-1	CASSSKTGSSYEQYF	TGCGCCAGCAGCTCTAAGACAGGTAGCTCCTACGAGCAGTACTTC
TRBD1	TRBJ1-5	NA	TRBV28	CASSLTGQGINQPQHF	TGTGCCAGCAGTTTAACGGGACAGGGGATTAATCAGCCCCAGCATTTT
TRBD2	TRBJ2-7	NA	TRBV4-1	CASSQNLAAPYEQYF	TGCGCCAGCAGCCAAAATCTAGCGGCACCATACGAGCAGTACTTC
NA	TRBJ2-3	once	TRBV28	CASSFNSPTDTQYF	TGTGCCAGCAGTTTCAACAGCCCGACAGATACGCAGTATTTT
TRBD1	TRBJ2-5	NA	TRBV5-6	CASSSDRWGETQYF	TGTGCCAGCAGCTCGGACAGGTGGGGGGAGACCCAGTACTTC
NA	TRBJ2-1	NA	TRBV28	CASVAQGSYNEQFF	TGTGCCAGCGTAGCTCAGGGCTCCTACAATGAGCAGTTCTTC
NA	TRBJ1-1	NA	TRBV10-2	CASSAGGITEAFF	TGCGCCAGCAGCGCGGGGGGCATAACTGAAGCTTTCTTT
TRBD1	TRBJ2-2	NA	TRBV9	CASSDRDRANTGELFF	TGTGCCAGCAGCGACCGGGACAGGGCGAACACCGGGGAGCTGTTTTTT
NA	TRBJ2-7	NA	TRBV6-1	CASSEPRGAGNEQYF	TGTGCCAGCAGTGAACCCCGGGGGGCCGGGAACGAGCAGTACTTC
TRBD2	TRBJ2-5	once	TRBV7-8	CASSLDFSGSIGETQYF	TGTGCCAGCAGCTTGGACTTTAGCGGGAGTATTGGAGAGACCCAGTACTTC
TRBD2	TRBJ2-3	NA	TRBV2	CASLGTSGSSGTDTQYF	TGTGCCAGCCTTGGGACTAGCGGGAGTAGTGGCACAGATACGCAGTATTTT
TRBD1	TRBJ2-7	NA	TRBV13	CASSSGTGNHEQYF	TGTGCCAGCAGCTCCGGGACAGGGAACCACGAGCAGTACTTC
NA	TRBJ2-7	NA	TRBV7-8	CASSLARGPTYEQYF	TGTGCCAGCAGCTTAGCACGGGGCCCAACCTACGAGCAGTACTTC
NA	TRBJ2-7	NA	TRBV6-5	CASSYSRGADEQYF	TGTGCCAGCAGTTACTCGAGGGGGGCGGACGAGCAGTACTTC
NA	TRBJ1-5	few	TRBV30	CAWSADRYYQPQHF	TGTGCCTGGAGTGCGGACAGATACTATCAGCCCCAGCATTTT
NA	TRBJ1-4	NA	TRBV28	CASSSRGFSEKLFF	TGTGCCAGCAGCTCACGGGGTTTCAGTGAAAAACTGTTTTTT
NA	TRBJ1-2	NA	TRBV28	CASTLLGDYGYTF	TGTGCCAGCACCCTCTTAGGAGACTATGGCTACACCTTC
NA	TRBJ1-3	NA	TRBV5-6	CASSLGDSGNTIYF	TGTGCCAGCAGCTTGGGGGACTCTGGAAACACCATATATTTT
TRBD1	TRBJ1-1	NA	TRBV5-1	CASSETGTDTEAFF	TGCGCCAGCTCGGAAACCGGGACAGACACTGAAGCTTTCTTT